This T cell receptor beta chain was found in a study of blood T cell repertoires in COVID-19. This CDR3 spans 19 amino acids. Trimming took 4 bases from V and 3 from J; bases not matched to a gene: 17. Germline values: CDR1 MGHRA, CDR2 YSYEKL. Some clones are missing from TCRdb's copy, which holds only in-frame ones; the method was immunoSEQ multiplex PCR. The table includes a few hundred thousand clones, 85% detected once. V usage is TRBV4-1 and J usage is TRBJ2-5, with 10 bases fitting TRBD2. This clonotype originated in a man aged 40-55 years who had recovered from COVID-19. Sequencing was performed on PBMCs or T cells enriched from blood (not recorded which). Here the CDR3 reads CASSPRSISGTSEKETQYF. The CDR3 DNA sequence: TGCGCCAGCAGCCCCCGCTCAATCTCCGGGACTAGCGAAAAAGAGACCCAGTACTTC.